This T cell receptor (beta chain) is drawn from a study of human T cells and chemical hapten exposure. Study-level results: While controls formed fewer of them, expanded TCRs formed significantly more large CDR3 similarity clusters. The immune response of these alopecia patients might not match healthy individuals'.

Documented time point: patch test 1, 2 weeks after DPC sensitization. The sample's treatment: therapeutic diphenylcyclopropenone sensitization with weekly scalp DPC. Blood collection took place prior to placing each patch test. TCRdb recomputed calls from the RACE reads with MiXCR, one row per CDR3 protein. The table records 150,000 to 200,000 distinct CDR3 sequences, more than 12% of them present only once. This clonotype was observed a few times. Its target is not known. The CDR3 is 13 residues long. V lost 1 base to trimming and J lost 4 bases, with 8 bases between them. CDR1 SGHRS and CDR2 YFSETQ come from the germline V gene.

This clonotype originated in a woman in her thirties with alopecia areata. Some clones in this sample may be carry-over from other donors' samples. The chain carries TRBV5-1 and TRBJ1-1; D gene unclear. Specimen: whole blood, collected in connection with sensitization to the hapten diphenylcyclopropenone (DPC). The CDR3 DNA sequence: TGCGCCAGCAGCTTGATATTGGGCACTGAAGCTTTCTTT. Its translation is CASSLILGTEAFF.